These T cell receptor beta chains were read from a single sample in a study of blood T cell repertoires in COVID-19. This table comes from immunoSEQ multiplex PCR, and its TCRdb copy is limited to in-frame clones, with some not included. Among some 100,000 clones listed, 75% to 90% were seen once. The sample was peripheral blood. These receptors were obtained from a human donor with acute or convalescent COVID-19. The donor label of this sample is uncertain. CDR3s include the opening cysteine and the closing phenylalanine or tryptophan. The D gene is left open where the match is weak. Where a row states a size, it is once, few, many or the class of an expanded clone; other rows omit it.

v_gene	j_gene	d_gene	abundance	CDR3nt	CDR3aa
TRBV15	TRBJ1-4	TRBD1	NA	TGTGCCACCAGCAGAGATCTCCCGGGACAGGTCGTTTCCGAAAAACTGTTTTTT	CATSRDLPGQVVSEKLFF
TRBV7-2	TRBJ2-7	NA	NA	TGTGCCAGCAGCCCCGCCTACGAGCAGTACTTC	CASSPAYEQYF
TRBV6-5	TRBJ1-2	TRBD1	once	TGTGCCAGCAGTTACTCCCTCCTTAGGGACAGGGGCGGCTACACCTTC	CASSYSLLRDRGGYTF
TRBV7-8	TRBJ1-2	TRBD1	NA	TGTGCCAGCAGCTTAGGTGACAGGGCTTGGGATGGCTACACCTTC	CASSLGDRAWDGYTF
TRBV3-1/TRBV3-2	TRBJ1-6	NA	once	TGTGCCAGCAGCCAAGCGGGGGGGCGTAATTCACCCCTCCACTTT	CASSQAGGRNSPLHF
TRBV28	TRBJ2-7	TRBD2	NA	TGTGCCAGCAGCCCGGGACTACCCCCCTACGAGCAGTACTTC	CASSPGLPPYEQYF
TRBV6-5	TRBJ1-3	NA	NA	TGTGCCAGCAGTCTAGGACACCTCTCTGGAAACACCATATATTTT	CASSLGHLSGNTIYF
TRBV10-3	TRBJ1-2	TRBD1	NA	TGTGCCATCAAGAGGGGACAGACTAACTATGGCTACACCTTC	CAIKRGQTNYGYTF
TRBV24-1	TRBJ1-6	NA	NA	TGTGCCGCCCAAAAATCGACAGGTTCACCCCTCCACTTT	CAAQKSTGSPLHF
TRBV19	TRBJ2-1	TRBD1	NA	TGTGCCAGTAGTTCGATAGGGGGCATCTCCTACAATGAGCAGTTCTTC	CASSSIGGISYNEQFF
TRBV5-4	TRBJ2-7	TRBD2	NA	TGTGCCAGCAGCTGGGGCCTAGCGGGGAGCTACGAGCAGTACTTC	CASSWGLAGSYEQYF
TRBV7-9	TRBJ1-4	TRBD1	NA	TGTGCCAGCAGTTCCGTTCGACAGGGGGCTGTAACTAATGAAAAACTGTTTTTT	CASSSVRQGAVTNEKLFF
TRBV4-3	TRBJ2-1	TRBD2	NA	TGCGCCAGCAGCCCAATGACTAGCGGGGTTTACAATGAGCAGTTCTTC	CASSPMTSGVYNEQFF
TRBV18	TRBJ2-3	NA	NA	TGTGCCAGCTCACCACCTAACACAGATACGCAGTATTTT	CASSPPNTDTQYF
TRBV18	TRBJ1-2	TRBD1	NA	TGTGCCAGCTCACAACAGGGGAACTATGGCTACACCTTC	CASSQQGNYGYTF